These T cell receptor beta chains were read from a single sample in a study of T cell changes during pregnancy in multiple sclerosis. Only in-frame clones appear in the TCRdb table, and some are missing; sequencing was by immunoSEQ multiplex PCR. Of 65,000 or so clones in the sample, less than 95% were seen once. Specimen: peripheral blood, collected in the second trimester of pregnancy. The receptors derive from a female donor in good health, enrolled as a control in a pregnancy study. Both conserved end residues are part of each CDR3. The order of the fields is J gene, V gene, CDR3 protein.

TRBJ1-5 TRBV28 CASSVGGTGKPQHF
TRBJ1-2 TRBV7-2 CASSLGGENYGYTF
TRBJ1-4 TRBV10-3 CATTGGSLEDEKLFF
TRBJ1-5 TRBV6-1 CASTGTGVVGQPQHF
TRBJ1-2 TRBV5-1 CASSPARGSNYGYTF
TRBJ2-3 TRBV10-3 CAISVTSGSGLDTQYF
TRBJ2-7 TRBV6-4 CASSDSTGGPNEQYF
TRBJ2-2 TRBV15 CATGGETGNTGELFF
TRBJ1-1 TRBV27 CASSLSGTGGRAEAFF
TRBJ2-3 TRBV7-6 CASSEGQGTDTQYF
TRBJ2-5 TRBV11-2 CASSKTGSLQETQYF
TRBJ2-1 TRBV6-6 CASSYLQGPSYNEQFF
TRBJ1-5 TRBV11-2 CASSPGTDFSNQPQHF
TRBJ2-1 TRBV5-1 CASSLGGTGLNEQFF
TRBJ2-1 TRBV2 CASSQGQGGYNEQFF
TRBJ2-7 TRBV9 CASSSSSGAYYEQYF
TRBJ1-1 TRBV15 CATSRDYTRGNTEAFF
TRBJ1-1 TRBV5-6 CASSLDTGTGRMNTEAFF
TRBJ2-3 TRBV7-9 CASSFGSQDTQYF
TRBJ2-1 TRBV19 CASSPRLAAYNEQFF
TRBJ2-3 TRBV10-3 CAISESATGYPDTQYF
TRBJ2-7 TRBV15 CATSRDLGGEQYF
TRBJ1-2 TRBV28 CASATGANYGYTF
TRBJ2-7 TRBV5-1 CASSSNPGQGLHEQYF
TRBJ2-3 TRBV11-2 CSGRESSTDTQYF
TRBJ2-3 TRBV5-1 CASSLDSPDTQYF
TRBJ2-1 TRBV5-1 CASSPNSGITYNEQFF
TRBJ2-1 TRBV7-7 CASGQTGATYNEQFF
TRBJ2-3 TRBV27 CASSHYPISIRKGDTQYF
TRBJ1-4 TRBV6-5 CASSLGQGSVRVFF
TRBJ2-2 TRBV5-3 CAGIPGGGELFF
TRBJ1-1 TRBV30 CAWDRQANTEAFF
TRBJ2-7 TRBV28 CASEDRGIYEQYF
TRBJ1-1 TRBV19 CASSRLRGDEAFF
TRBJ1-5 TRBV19 CASTDFGDHQPQHF
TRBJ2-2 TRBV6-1 CASSEPITSSTGELFF
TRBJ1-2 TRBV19 CASSIRGYGYTF
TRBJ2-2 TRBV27 CASSSPRRATGELFF
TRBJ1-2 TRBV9 CASSVDREHNYGYTF
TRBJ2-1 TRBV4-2 CASSQESGGFANEQFF
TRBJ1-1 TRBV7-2 CASSLLRDMNTEAFF